This is a list of T cell receptor beta chains from one sample in a study of T cell responses to AZD1222 COVID-19 vaccine. Assay used: immunoSEQ multiplex PCR; TCRdb lists only in-frame clones, some missing. The sample lists some 130,000 clones, just under 95% seen once, with 6.5% to 8% in the top ten. The source material was peripheral blood, sampled 28 days after the second AZD1222 dose. Every receptor here comes from an adult who received the AZD1222 COVID-19 vaccine. The CDR3 runs from the conserved cysteine through the conserved F or W. D genes are given only for firm matches.

v_gene	d_gene	j_gene	CDR3nt	CDR3aa
TRBV11-2	TRBD1	TRBJ1-6	TGTGCCAGCAGCTTAGGGGGGACAGGGGGCCGCCAACCCCTCCACTTT	CASSLGGTGGRQPLHF
TRBV27	-	TRBJ1-6	TGTGCCAGCTCGATGTCCCCCTTCGGTAATTCACCCCTCCACTTT	CASSMSPFGNSPLHF
TRBV11-2	-	TRBJ2-6	TGTGCCAGCAGCTTATCGCCCCGGAACGTCCTGACTTTC	CASSLSPRNVLTF
TRBV5-6	TRBD1	TRBJ2-5	TGTGCCAGCAGCTTAACATCCGACAGGGTCACATCGGAGACCCAGTACTTC	CASSLTSDRVTSETQYF
TRBV11-3	-	TRBJ1-2	TGTGCCAGCAGCTTACAAAGACTCTATGGCTACACCTTC	CASSLQRLYGYTF
TRBV14	TRBD1	TRBJ1-6	TGTGCCAGCAGCCAAGATGGATACAGGGGCCGATCCCTCCACTTT	CASSQDGYRGRSLHF
TRBV15	TRBD1	TRBJ2-5	TGTGCCACCAGCAGCTCCCAGACAGGGTCAGAGACCCAGTACTTC	CATSSSQTGSETQYF
TRBV18	TRBD1	TRBJ1-1	TGTGCCAGCTCACCTCGGGACAGGGCGGTTAATGAAGCTTTCTTT	CASSPRDRAVNEAFF
TRBV19	-	TRBJ1-1	TGTGCCAGTAGCCCGACGGGGAACACTGAAGCTTTCTTT	CASSPTGNTEAFF
TRBV19	-	TRBJ1-5	TGTGCCAGTACCGCACAAGGGCGAGGGGTTAAAACGCCCCAGCATTTT	CASTAQGRGVKTPQHF
TRBV5-4	TRBD1	TRBJ2-7	TGTGCCAGCAGCCGAGTACGCACCGGGACAGGTAACTACGAGCAGTACTTC	CASSRVRTGTGNYEQYF
TRBV27	-	TRBJ2-1	TGTGCCAGCACCTTGGACAGAACGATGAACAATGAGCAGTTCTTC	CASTLDRTMNNEQFF
TRBV4-1	-	TRBJ2-7	TGCGCCAGCAGCCTACTAGAGACGGATTACTACGAGCAGTACTTC	CASSLLETDYYEQYF
TRBV12-3/TRBV12-4	-	TRBJ1-1	TGTGCCAGCACTCCCCGGGCCACTCGGGAAGCTTTCTTT	CASTPRATREAFF
TRBV9	-	TRBJ1-1	TGTGCCAGCAGCGCCTCTGGGGCTCGCACTGAAGCTTTCTTT	CASSASGARTEAFF
TRBV20-1	-	TRBJ1-6	TGCAGTGCTAGTGGGCCACCCCTCCACTTT	CSASGPPLHF
TRBV27	-	TRBJ1-2	TGTGCCAGCAGTTCCAGCAGTCAGCGCAGGGGTCACTATGGCTACACCTTC	CASSSSSQRRGHYGYTF